The entry below describes one T cell receptor beta chain. Germline trimming cut 5 bases from V and 10 bases from J; bases unmatched to any gene: 7. CDR1 MNHNY and CDR2 SVGAGI come from the germline V gene (reference sequence). This CDR3 comprises 13 residues. The data originate from a study of response to subunit inactivated influenza vaccine. TCRdb reprocessed the RT-PCR reads via MiXCR and lists one record per CDR3 protein. Of 650,000 to 800,000 distinct CDR3 sequences in the sample, approximately 15% were seen once. The V and J genes are TRBV6-6 and TRBJ2-1, with 8 bases identical to TRBD2. This specimen was PBMCs from blood, taken 14 days before vaccination. This receptor was obtained from a man in his fifties who received an inactivated influenza vaccine. This CDR3 reads CASSTREGGEQFF. CDR3 bases: TGTGCCAGCAGTACCCGGGAGGGTGGGGAGCAGTTCTTC.